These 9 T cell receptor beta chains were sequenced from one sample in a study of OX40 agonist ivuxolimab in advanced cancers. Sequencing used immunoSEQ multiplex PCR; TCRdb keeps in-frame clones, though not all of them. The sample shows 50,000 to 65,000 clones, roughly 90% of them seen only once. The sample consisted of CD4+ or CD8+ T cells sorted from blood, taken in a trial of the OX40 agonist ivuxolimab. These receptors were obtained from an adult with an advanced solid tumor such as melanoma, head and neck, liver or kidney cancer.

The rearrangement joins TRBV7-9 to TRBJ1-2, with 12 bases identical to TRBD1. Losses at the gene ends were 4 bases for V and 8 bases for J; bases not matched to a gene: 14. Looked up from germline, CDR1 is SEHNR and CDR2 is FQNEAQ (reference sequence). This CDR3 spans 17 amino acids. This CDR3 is CASSSTRGQGARGGYTF. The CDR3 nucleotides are TGTGCCAGCAGCTCAACCCGGGGACAGGGGGCGCGAGGAGGCTACACCTTC. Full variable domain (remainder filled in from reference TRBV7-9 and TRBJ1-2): DTGVSQNPRHKITKRGQNVTFRCDPISEHNRLYWYRQTLGQGPEFLTYFQNEAQLEKSRLLSDRFSAERPKGSFSTLEIQRTEQGDSAMYLCASSSTRGQGARGGYTFGSGTRLTVV.

The CDR3: CASSGTVGSGNTIYF. The CDR3 bases are TGTGCCAGTAGCGGGACAGTGGGCTCTGGAAACACCATATATTTT. This chain connects TRBV19 to TRBJ1-3; TRBD1 matches at 7 bases. The CDR3 totals 15 residues. Losses at the gene ends were 6 bases for V and 0 bases for J; bases not matched to a gene: 5. In germline, CDR1 is LNHDA, CDR2 SQIVND (reference sequence). Supplemented by reference TRBV19 and TRBJ1-3, the full variable domain reads DGGITQSPKYLFRKEGQNVTLSCEQNLNHDAMYWYRQDPGQGLRLIYYSQIVNDFQKGDIAEGYSVSREKKESFPLTVTSAQKNPTAFYLCASSGTVGSGNTIYFGEGSWLTVV.

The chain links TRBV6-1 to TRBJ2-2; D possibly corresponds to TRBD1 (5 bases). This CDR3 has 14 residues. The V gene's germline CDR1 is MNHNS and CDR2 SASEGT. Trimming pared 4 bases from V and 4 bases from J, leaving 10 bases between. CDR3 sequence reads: CASSGQGSTGELFF. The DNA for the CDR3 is TGTGCCAGCAGTGGCCAGGGAAGCACCGGGGAGCTGTTTTTT.

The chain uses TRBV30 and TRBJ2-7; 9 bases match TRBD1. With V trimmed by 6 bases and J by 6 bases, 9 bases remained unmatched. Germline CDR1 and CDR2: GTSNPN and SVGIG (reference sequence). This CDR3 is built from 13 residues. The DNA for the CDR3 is TGTGCCTGTAAGGGACAGGGAGGACGCGAGCAGTACTTC. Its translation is CACKGQGGREQYF.

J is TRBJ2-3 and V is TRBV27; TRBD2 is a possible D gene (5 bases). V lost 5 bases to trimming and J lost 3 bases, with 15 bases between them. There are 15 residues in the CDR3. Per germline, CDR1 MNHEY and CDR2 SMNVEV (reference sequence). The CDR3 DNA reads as TGTGCCAGCAGTGGACTCGCCGTCTCTACAGATACGCAGTATTTT. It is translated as CASSGLAVSTDTQYF.

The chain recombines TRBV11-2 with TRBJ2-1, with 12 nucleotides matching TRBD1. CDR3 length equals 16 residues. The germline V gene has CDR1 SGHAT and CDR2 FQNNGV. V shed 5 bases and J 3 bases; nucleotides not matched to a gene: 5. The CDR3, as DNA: TGTGCCAGCAGCAAGGGACAGGGGGCGTACTACAATGAGCAGTTCTTC. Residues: CASSKGQGAYYNEQFF.

This CDR3 is CASPGRDEKTQYF. The CDR3 nucleotides are TGTGCCAGCCCAGGCAGGGACGAGAAGACCCAGTACTTC. The rearrangement joins TRBV2 to TRBJ2-5; either TRBD1 or TRBD2 may fit D (5 bases each). In germline, CDR1 is SNHLY, CDR2 FYNNEI. V was shortened by 8 bases and J by 6 bases, with 16 bases between the two germline ends. The CDR3 sequence is 13 residues long.

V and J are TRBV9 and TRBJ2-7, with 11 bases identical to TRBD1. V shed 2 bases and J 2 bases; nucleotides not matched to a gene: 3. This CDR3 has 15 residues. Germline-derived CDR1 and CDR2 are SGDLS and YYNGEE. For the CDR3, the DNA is TGTGCCAGCAGCGTCGGGACAGGGGGACCCTACGAGCAGTACTTC. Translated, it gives CASSVGTGGPYEQYF.

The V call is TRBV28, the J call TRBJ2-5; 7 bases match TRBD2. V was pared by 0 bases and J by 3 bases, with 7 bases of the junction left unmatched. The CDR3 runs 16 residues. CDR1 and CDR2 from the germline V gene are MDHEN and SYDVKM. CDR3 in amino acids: CASSLWEGAGEETQYF. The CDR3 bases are TGTGCCAGCAGTTTATGGGAGGGCGCGGGGGAAGAGACCCAGTACTTC.